These T cell receptor beta chains were read from a single sample in a study of blood T cell repertoires in COVID-19. The assay was immunoSEQ multiplex PCR, and TCRdb's table has in-frame clones only and misses some. Among around 100,000 clones listed, approximately 86% were seen once. Specimen: peripheral blood. Receptors originate from a human donor in a cohort sampled during active COVID-19. The conserved cysteine and the conserved F or W are not part of the CDR3 here. The order of the fields is CDR3 protein, V gene, J gene, clone size. The size entry is marked missing in some rows and otherwise reads once, few, many or a size class.

CDR3aa: ASSQDGFLGQDETGELF
v_gene: TRBV3-1/TRBV3-2
j_gene: TRBJ2-2
abundance: -

CDR3aa: ASSLEVPGPGELF
v_gene: TRBV11-2
j_gene: TRBJ2-2
abundance: -

CDR3aa: ASSSAPGGLTEKLF
v_gene: TRBV11-2
j_gene: TRBJ1-4
abundance: -

CDR3aa: ASSRPSGYT
v_gene: TRBV6-2/TRBV6-3
j_gene: TRBJ1-2
abundance: -

CDR3aa: ASSQDKVFEGLH
v_gene: TRBV4-2
j_gene: TRBJ1-6
abundance: -

CDR3aa: ASSLEGRHGTDTQY
v_gene: TRBV5-1
j_gene: TRBJ2-3
abundance: -

CDR3aa: ASSQRGTGAGGYT
v_gene: TRBV4-1
j_gene: TRBJ1-2
abundance: once

CDR3aa: ASSKGAGVSSYEQY
v_gene: TRBV21-1
j_gene: TRBJ2-7
abundance: -

CDR3aa: ASSWDSGSGANVLT
v_gene: TRBV7-2
j_gene: TRBJ2-6
abundance: -

CDR3aa: ATSDPVTESKETQY
v_gene: TRBV24-1
j_gene: TRBJ2-5
abundance: -

CDR3aa: ASSLGGQVNTEAF
v_gene: TRBV11-3
j_gene: TRBJ1-1
abundance: -

CDR3aa: ASSLRGAAGGGNEQF
v_gene: TRBV11-2
j_gene: TRBJ2-1
abundance: -

CDR3aa: ASSLLILRTASSYEQY
v_gene: TRBV28
j_gene: TRBJ2-7
abundance: -

CDR3aa: ASSLGGGGGYEQY
v_gene: TRBV7-2
j_gene: TRBJ2-7
abundance: once

CDR3aa: ASSSQGATEAF
v_gene: TRBV19
j_gene: TRBJ1-1
abundance: once

CDR3aa: AWSWSEKLF
v_gene: TRBV30
j_gene: TRBJ1-4
abundance: -

CDR3aa: ASSVTSSYEQY
v_gene: TRBV2
j_gene: TRBJ2-7
abundance: -

CDR3aa: ASSLRLAGADTQY
v_gene: TRBV7-2
j_gene: TRBJ2-3
abundance: -

CDR3aa: ASSLDPIYGYT
v_gene: TRBV5-1
j_gene: TRBJ1-2
abundance: -

CDR3aa: ASSQEVTQRGNTIY
v_gene: TRBV4-1
j_gene: TRBJ1-3
abundance: -

CDR3aa: ASSQGSTGRGETQY
v_gene: TRBV14
j_gene: TRBJ2-5
abundance: -

CDR3aa: ASSFFSGGNTGELF
v_gene: TRBV5-1
j_gene: TRBJ2-2
abundance: -